The 16 T cell receptor beta chains below all came from one sample that was sequenced in a study of shared clonotypes between healthy human individuals. The data were produced by immunoSEQ multiplex PCR, yet TCRdb's version contains in-frame clones alone and is incomplete. In the table there are millions of clones, 90% to 95% of which are singletons. The sample taken for sequencing was naive CD4+ T cells sorted from blood. Subset defined: CD45RA+ positively selected. The receptors stem from a man younger than 35 in good health.

This chain links TRBV6-4 with TRBJ1-1; D remains unclear. CDR3 size: 13 residues. Trimming left V 4 bases short and J 2 bases short, with 8 bases between. CDR1 and CDR2 (germline): MRHNA, SNTAGT. CDR3 residues: CASSAKLNTEAFF. As DNA, the CDR3 is TGTGCCAGCAGTGCCAAACTCAACACTGAAGCTTTCTTT.

The chain has TRBV2 and TRBJ1-1; no clear D. Germline CDR1 and CDR2: SNHLY and FYNNEI. The CDR3 has 13 residues. Trimming stripped 6 bases from V and 1 base from J, with 9 bases between. CDR3: CASRGPRNTEAFF. The CDR3 DNA reads as TGTGCCAGCAGAGGACCAAGGAACACTGAAGCTTTCTTT. The full variable domain, in which reference TRBV2 and TRBJ1-1 provide the parts outside the CDR3, is EPEVTQTPSHQVTQMGQEVILRCVPISNHLYFYWYRQILGQKVEFLVSFYNNEISEKSEIFDDQFSVERPDGSNFTLKIRSTKLEDSAMYFCASRGPRNTEAFFGQGTRLTVV.

This chain uses TRBV7-6 with TRBJ2-5; D gene ambiguous. Between the trimmed V and J ends, which lost 5 bases and 1 base, there was a span of 11 bases. This CDR3 contains 14 residues. Germline V gives CDR1 SGHVS, CDR2 FNYEAQ. The chain's CDR3 is CASSRSAVQETQYF. In DNA form, the CDR3 reads TGTGCCAGCAGCAGGTCGGCGGTCCAAGAGACCCAGTACTTC.

The chain joins TRBV7-2 to TRBJ2-5, with 8 bases lining up with TRBD2. The J segment lost 5 bases and the V segment lost 4 bases, leaving 12 bases of the junction unmatched. The CDR3 is 16 amino acids. CDR1 and CDR2 (germline): SGHTA, FQGNSA. The CDR3: CASSSIAGLGGETQYF. The CDR3 DNA follows: TGTGCCAGCAGCTCAATAGCGGGATTGGGAGGGGAGACCCAGTACTTC.

V gene TRBV11-2 combines with J gene TRBJ2-3; 7 nucleotides match TRBD2. CDR3 length: 14 amino acids. The V gene end was trimmed by 4 bases and the J gene end by 2 bases; junction bases not matched to a gene: 3. Germline CDR1 is SGHAT and CDR2 is FQNNGV. CDR3 sequence (DNA): TGTGCCAGCAGCTCCGGGGGGTTCACAGATACGCAGTATTTT. Its translation: CASSSGGFTDTQYF.

This chain uses TRBV10-3 with TRBJ1-6; a weak D match, TRBD1 (6 bases). Trimming left V 6 bases short and J 3 bases short, with 12 bases between. Germline CDR1 and CDR2: ENHRY and SYGVKD. The CDR3 has 15 residues. The CDR3 nucleotides are TGTGCCATCAGCCCTACAGGGATCTATAATTCACCCCTCCACTTT. Translation: CAISPTGIYNSPLHF.

This clone has only one observation. The chain has TRBV6-6 and TRBJ1-2; D gene unclear. This CDR3 is built from 13 residues. V was cut by 4 bases and J by 4 bases, with 10 bases left in between. Germline CDR1 MNHNY, CDR2 SVGAGI (reference sequence). Here the CDR3 DNA reads TGTGCCAGCAGTTTTGGCCAGAGCTATGGCTACACCTTC. Protein: CASSFGQSYGYTF.

The sample holds one count of this clone. The chain carries TRBV6-5 and TRBJ1-5; 7 bases align to TRBD1. The trim removed 7 bases at V and 1 base at J, leaving 4 bases unmatched. CDR3 size: 14 residues. Germline values: CDR1 MNHEY, CDR2 SVGAGI. The CDR3 DNA reads as TGTGCCAGCATCAAACAGGGGAGCAATCAGCCCCAGCATTTT. Protein: CASIKQGSNQPQHF.

This chain links TRBV27 with TRBJ1-2; tentative D call: TRBD1 (6 bases). Germline loops: CDR1 MNHEY, CDR2 SMNVEV (reference sequence). This CDR3 region has 15 residues. The germline V and J ends were trimmed by 5 bases and 5 bases, with 18 bases remaining between them. CDR3 region: CASSPANRVGYGYTF. The CDR3 coding sequence is TGTGCCAGCAGTCCCGCTAACAGGGTCGGGTATGGCTACACCTTC.

This clone was seen once. CDR3 sequence reads: CASSEKTGTGLFF. The CDR3 nucleotides read TGTGCCAGCAGTGAGAAAACCGGGACAGGGTTGTTTTTT. The J gene is TRBJ1-4, the V gene TRBV6-1, with 9 bases fitting TRBD1. This CDR3 contains 13 residues. After removal of 3 bases from V and 15 bases from J, the junction contained 8 bases not matched to a gene. The V gene's germline CDR1 is MNHNS and CDR2 SASEGT.

The rearrangement uses TRBV9 and TRBJ2-5, with D perhaps assigned TRBD1 or TRBD2 (5 bases each). The CDR3 extends over 16 amino acids. Deletions cut 3 bases from V and 2 bases from J, with 17 bases between. Germline-derived CDR1 and CDR2 are SGDLS and YYNGEE. The CDR3 protein is CASSAQTGRIQETQYF. CDR3 DNA: TGTGCCAGCAGCGCACAAACGGGACGTATTCAAGAGACCCAGTACTTC.

Of note for this clone: Other DNA sequences in the same sample also yield this CDR3. This chain links TRBV7-9 with TRBJ1-3; D not certain. V lost 5 bases to trimming and J lost 0 bases, with 5 bases between them. From germline, CDR1 is SEHNR and CDR2 FQNEAQ (reference sequence). This CDR3 is built from 13 residues. The CDR3: CASSLYSGNTIYF. The CDR3 DNA sequence: TGTGCCAGCAGCCTTTACTCTGGAAACACCATATATTTT.

Written as DNA, the CDR3 is TGTGCCAGCACCCGGGAACGATCCGGCAATCAGCCCCAGCATTTT. Translation: CASTRERSGNQPQHF. The chain combines TRBV28 with TRBJ1-5; D is undetermined. V dropped 7 bases and J dropped 2 bases, with 15 bases sitting between them. This CDR3 comprises 15 residues. Germline CDR1 MDHEN, CDR2 SYDVKM.

The J gene is TRBJ2-1, the V gene TRBV5-1, with D uncertain. The CDR3 covers 15 residues. Trimming stripped 3 bases from V and 0 bases from J, with 10 bases between. The germline V gene encodes CDR1 SGHRS and CDR2 YFSETQ. Here the CDR3 reads CASSSTYSSYNEQFF. The CDR3 region has the DNA TGCGCCAGCAGCTCGACCTATAGCTCCTACAATGAGCAGTTCTTC. Full variable domain (missing parts from reference TRBV5-1 and TRBJ2-1): KAGVTQTPRYLIKTRGQQVTLSCSPISGHRSVSWYQQTPGQGLQFLFEYFSETQRNKGNFPGRFSGRQFSNSRSEMNVSTLELGDSALYLCASSSTYSSYNEQFFGPGTRLTVL.

The chain employs TRBV5-4 and TRBJ1-6; the match to TRBD1 covers 8 bases. After removal of 4 bases from V and 7 bases from J, the junction contained 7 bases not matched to a gene. There are 15 residues in the CDR3. Germline V gene lookup returns CDR1 SGHNT and CDR2 YYREEE (reference sequence). CDR3 in amino acids: CASSNGQGVNSPLHF. The CDR3 DNA reads TGTGCCAGCAGCAATGGACAGGGAGTGAATTCACCCCTCCACTTT.

The chain links TRBV5-1 to TRBJ1-2; no clear D gene. This CDR3 contains 13 residues. Germline V lookup: CDR1 SGHRS, CDR2 YFSETQ. The V and J ends lost 4 bases and 8 bases respectively, with 15 bases between them. CDR3 in DNA: TGCGCCAGCAGCCGCTCTGGAGAGGGCGGCTACACCTTC. Translating it yields CASSRSGEGGYTF.